These 22 T cell receptor beta chains came from one sample sequenced in a study of shared clonotypes between healthy human individuals. Sequencing used immunoSEQ multiplex PCR; TCRdb keeps in-frame clones, though not all of them. The data contain roughly 2 million clones, approximately 94% of them singletons. Cells designated naive CD8 were CD45RO-negative and were positively selected for CCR7, with terminally differentiated effector memory CD45RA+ cells excluded. Sequencing input: naive CD8+ T cells sorted from blood. The receptors derive from a man between 18 and 35 years old in good health.

This clone was recorded only once. The chain uses TRBV5-6 and TRBJ2-1, with D perhaps TRBD2 (5 bases). Germline V gene data show CDR1 as SGHDT and CDR2 as YYEEEE. This CDR3 has 12 amino acids. Trimming pared 6 bases from V and 5 bases from J, leaving 9 bases between. CDR3 residues: CASTMGDNEQFF. The CDR3 DNA reads TGTGCCAGCACGATGGGAGACAATGAGCAGTTCTTC.

This chain links TRBV18 with TRBJ1-1; TRBD1 might be the D (5 bases). The length of the CDR3 is 12 residues. Germline assignment: CDR1 KGHSH and CDR2 LQKENI. V was trimmed by 8 bases and J by 6 bases, leaving 13 bases between them. DNA of the CDR3: TGTGCCAGCCGGGACCATGTCTCTGAAGCTTTCTTT. It is translated as CASRDHVSEAFF. Based on the CDR3 plus reference TRBV18 and TRBJ1-1, the full variable domain is NAGVMQNPRHLVRRRGQEARLRCSPMKGHSHVYWYRQLPEEGLKFMVYLQKENIIDESGMPKERFSAEFPKEGPSILRIQQVVRGDSAAYFCASRDHVSEAFFGQGTRLTVV.

The chain carries TRBV12-1 and TRBJ1-3; the DNA was not compared with TRBD1, the D call given in the table. TRBV12-1 is a pseudogene segment. The CDR3 is 14 amino acids. In DNA, the CDR3 is TGTGCCAGCAGCTTTAGGGACAACGGAAACACCATATATTTT. It is translated as CASSFRDNGNTIYF.

This rearrangement joins TRBV30 to TRBJ2-1, with 8 positions matching TRBD1. This CDR3 is 13 amino acids long. Unmatched junction bases numbered 3, after V lost 0 bases and J lost 8 bases. Germline values: CDR1 GTSNPN, CDR2 SVGIG (reference sequence). The CDR3 is CAWSVLTGDEQFF. The CDR3 region has the DNA TGTGCCTGGAGTGTCCTGACAGGGGATGAGCAGTTCTTC. Full variable domain (outside the CDR3, taken from reference TRBV30 and TRBJ2-1): SQTIHQWPATLVQPVGSPLSLECTVEGTSNPNLYWYRQAAGRGLQLLFYSVGIGQISSEVPQNLSASRPQDRQFILSSKKLLLSDSGFYLCAWSVLTGDEQFFGPGTRLTVL.

CDR3 residues: CASSLGLAGVGEQFF. CDR3 DNA: TGTGCCAGCAGCTTGGGACTAGCGGGGGTGGGTGAGCAGTTCTTC. The chain combines TRBV5-6 with TRBJ2-1, with 12 positions matching TRBD2. The germline V gene has CDR1 SGHDT and CDR2 YYEEEE. CDR3 length: 15 residues. J lost 9 bases, V lost 0 bases, and 4 bases had no gene match.

The chain carries TRBV5-6 and TRBJ2-7; D remains unclear. Germline V lookup: CDR1 SGHDT, CDR2 YYEEEE. The V end lost 1 base, the J end lost 1 base, and 18 bases lay between the germline ends. The CDR3 extends over 17 amino acids. The CDR3 bases are TGTGCCAGCAGCTTGTGGCTGCAGTTGGGAAGTTCCTACGAGCAGTACTTC. As protein: CASSLWLQLGSSYEQYF.

Of note for this clone: The same CDR3 arises from other DNA sequences in this sample as well. The V and J genes are TRBV4-1 and TRBJ1-1, with D unresolved. This CDR3 is 14 amino acids long. Trimming left V 0 bases short and J 0 bases short, with 5 bases between. From germline, CDR1 is MGHRA and CDR2 YSYEKL. In nucleotides, the CDR3 is TGCGCCAGCAGCCAAGACTTCTTGAACACTGAAGCTTTCTTT. It specifies CASSQDFLNTEAFF.

The J gene is TRBJ2-7, the V gene TRBV7-9; 7 bases are a match to TRBD1. V was clipped by 1 base and J by 2 bases; unmatched bases: 11. The CDR3 is made up of 17 amino acids. Germline lookup yields CDR1 SEHNR and CDR2 FQNEAQ (reference sequence). CDR3 in DNA: TGTGCCAGCAGCTTAGGGACGGGTCGGGACAGCCCCTACGAGCAGTACTTC. Residues: CASSLGTGRDSPYEQYF. The full variable domain, with the rest looked up from reference TRBV7-9 and TRBJ2-7, is DTGVSQNPRHKITKRGQNVTFRCDPISEHNRLYWYRQTLGQGPEFLTYFQNEAQLEKSRLLSDRFSAERPKGSFSTLEIQRTEQGDSAMYLCASSLGTGRDSPYEQYFGPGTRLTVT.

The V and J genes are TRBV27 and TRBJ1-4; the match to TRBD1 covers 11 bases. Trimming took 5 bases from V and 5 from J; bases not matched to a gene: 4. This CDR3 has 15 residues. The V gene's germline CDR1 is MNHEY and CDR2 SMNVEV (reference sequence). The CDR3 DNA sequence: TGTGCCAGCAGTACGCGGGACAGGGGGAATGAAAAACTGTTTTTT. Amino acids: CASSTRDRGNEKLFF.

V usage is TRBV5-1 and J usage is TRBJ2-7; D may be TRBD1 or TRBD2 (7 bases each). The CDR3 is made up of 16 amino acids. Germline assignment: CDR1 SGHRS and CDR2 YFSETQ. Deletions cut 0 bases from V and 4 bases from J, with 17 bases between. Here the CDR3 reads CASSLDGRGGSYEQYF. CDR3 nucleotides: TGCGCCAGCAGCTTGGATGGCAGGGGGGGCTCTTACGAGCAGTACTTC. The full variable domain, with the rest looked up from reference TRBV5-1 and TRBJ2-7, is KAGVTQTPRYLIKTRGQQVTLSCSPISGHRSVSWYQQTPGQGLQFLFEYFSETQRNKGNFPGRFSGRQFSNSRSEMNVSTLELGDSALYLCASSLDGRGGSYEQYFGPGTRLTVT.

The chain joins TRBV6-5 to TRBJ1-1; possible D gene TRBD1, 5 bases. The CDR3 totals 16 residues. CDR1 and CDR2 from the germline V gene are MNHEY and SVGAGI. Trimming cost V 0 bases and J 0 bases, with 11 bases left between them. CDR3 loop: CASSYSPGTMNTEAFF. As DNA, the CDR3 is TGTGCCAGCAGTTACTCCCCAGGGACGATGAACACTGAAGCTTTCTTT.

For this clone: The sample carries other DNA sequences with the same CDR3. The CDR3 nucleotides are TGTGCCAGCAGCCAAGACGAGGGCGCAGTTCTCGGCTACACCTTC. Protein sequence: CASSQDEGAVLGYTF. The V call is TRBV4-2, the J call TRBJ1-2; D uncertain. There are 15 residues in the CDR3. Trimming took off 0 bases at V and 8 bases at J, with 16 bases between the two ends. In germline, CDR1 is LGHNA, CDR2 YNFKEQ.

The chain links TRBV2 to TRBJ1-6; no definite D call. The CDR3 runs 17 residues. Trimming removed 4 bases from V and 0 bases from J, with 13 bases in between. CDR1 is SNHLY and CDR2 is FYNNEI in the germline V gene. The CDR3 DNA is TGTGCCAGCAGTGCTCCACCCGATCGCTCCTATAATTCACCCCTCCACTTT. As protein: CASSAPPDRSYNSPLHF.

About this clone: Within the sample, other DNA sequences also encode this same CDR3. The chain recombines TRBV4-1 with TRBJ2-1; unclear D gene. Trimming shortened V by 0 bases and J by 9 bases, and 3 bases separated the two germline ends. Germline loops: CDR1 MGHRA, CDR2 YSYEKL. The CDR3 sequence is 11 residues long. The CDR3 nucleotides are TGCGCCAGCAGCCAAGAGGGTGAGCAGTTCTTC. Protein product: CASSQEGEQFF.

V and J are TRBV7-9 and TRBJ2-1, with TRBD2 identical over 8 bases. The trim removed 5 bases at V and 9 bases at J, leaving 9 bases unmatched. Per germline, CDR1 SEHNR and CDR2 FQNEAQ (reference sequence). There are 14 residues in the CDR3. CDR3 amino acids: CASSVGSGAGEQFF. The CDR3 region has the DNA TGTGCCAGCAGCGTAGGTAGCGGGGCTGGTGAGCAGTTCTTC.

The rearrangement links TRBV30 to TRBJ1-2; D perhaps matches TRBD1 (6 bases). V was trimmed by 2 bases and J by 6 bases, leaving 13 bases between them. CDR1 is GTSNPN and CDR2 is SVGIG in the germline V gene (reference sequence). The CDR3 spans 13 residues. The CDR3 DNA follows: TGTGCCTGGAGTCCGGGGCAGGGGAATGGCTACACCTTC. Translated, it gives CAWSPGQGNGYTF.

The chain uses TRBV6-5 and TRBJ2-2, with TRBD1 matching 8 bases. V lost 8 bases and J lost 9; bases outside the gene matches: 8. Germline V gene sequence: CDR1 MNHEY, CDR2 SVGAGI. The length of the CDR3 is 13 residues. The CDR3 region has the DNA TGTGCCAGCGAGGGACAGGCAACCCGGGAGCTGTTTTTT. Protein sequence: CASEGQATRELFF.

The rearrangement uses TRBV29-1 and TRBJ2-2, with 7 bases identical to TRBD2. V trimming: 7 bases; J trimming: 3 bases; junction bases outside the gene matches: 8. The germline CDR1 and CDR2 sequences are SQVTM and ANQGSEA. The CDR3 has 14 residues. The CDR3 loop reads CSAREGWDTGELFF. The CDR3 DNA sequence: TGCAGCGCAAGGGAGGGTTGGGACACCGGGGAGCTGTTTTTT.

The DNA for the CDR3 is TGTGCCAGCACTTCCCCCCTAGGACAGGATCAAAACATTCAGTACTTC. Translated, it gives CASTSPLGQDQNIQYF. The chain couples TRBV2 to TRBJ2-4; 7 bases match TRBD1. The CDR3 covers 16 residues. Germline V lookup: CDR1 SNHLY, CDR2 FYNNEI. J lost 5 bases, V lost 7 bases, and 14 bases had no gene match.

The chain uses TRBV5-1 and TRBJ2-1, with TRBD2 matching over 7 bases. J was trimmed by 6 bases and V by 2 bases; bases with no gene match: 11. The CDR3 sequence is 16 residues long. From germline, CDR1 is SGHRS and CDR2 YFSETQ. DNA for the CDR3: TGCGCCAGCAGCTTTCCTGTGGGGGGGATAGTCAATGAGCAGTTCTTC. It codes for CASSFPVGGIVNEQFF.

This clone was seen just once. The chain links TRBV29-1 to TRBJ2-7; D remains ambiguous. Germline V gene sequence: CDR1 SQVTM, CDR2 ANQGSEA. This CDR3 spans 12 amino acids. V lost 3 bases to trimming and J lost 3 bases, with 9 bases between them. This CDR3 is CSVEDYNYEQYF. For the CDR3, the DNA is TGCAGCGTTGAGGATTACAACTACGAGCAGTACTTC.

As for this clone: Other DNA sequences in this sample translate to the same CDR3. The chain is built from TRBV7-9 and TRBJ2-1; 10 bases agree with TRBD2. The V segment lost 4 bases and the J segment 3 bases; nucleotides outside the gene matches: 3. This CDR3 region has 15 residues. The germline gives CDR1 SEHNR, CDR2 FQNEAQ (reference sequence). The CDR3 reads CASSSRTSGYNEQFF. CDR3 DNA: TGTGCCAGCAGCTCCCGGACTAGCGGCTACAATGAGCAGTTCTTC.